This T cell receptor beta chain was obtained from a study of blood T cell repertoires in COVID-19. J gave up 0 bases and V 4 bases, and 8 bases lay outside the gene matches. The germline V gene encodes CDR1 MGHRA and CDR2 YSYEKL. This CDR3 comprises 17 residues. As originally analysed: The assay estimated nucleated cells by amplifying reference gene primers. TCRdb's table, derived via immunoSEQ multiplex PCR, lists solely in-frame clones and lacks some. That table is the source of V, J and clone size, and D and trimming were worked out from the DNA. The profile shows approximately 110,000 clones, around 86% of them singletons. This clone appeared a few times.

This sequence originates from a man older than 75 with acute or convalescent COVID-19. The V gene is TRBV4-1, the J gene TRBJ2-1; 8 bases agree with TRBD2. The sequenced sample was peripheral blood. DNA for the CDR3: TGCGCCAGCAGCCTCGGACTAGCCGATGACTCCTACAATGAGCAGTTCTTC. It encodes CASSLGLADDSYNEQFF.